The 10 T cell receptor beta chains below all came from one sample that was sequenced in a study of T cell responses to AZD1222 COVID-19 vaccine. Repertoires were generated with immunoSEQ multiplex PCR, while TCRdb's copy carries only in-frame clones and drops some. Among fewer than 120,000 clones listed, over 90% were seen once. The material was peripheral blood, obtained 28 days after the second AZD1222 dose. Receptors originate from an adult who received the AZD1222 COVID-19 vaccine.

The V and J genes are TRBV19 and TRBJ1-1; unclear D gene. Germline loops: CDR1 LNHDA, CDR2 SQIVND (reference sequence). Trimming pared 6 bases from V and 1 base from J, leaving 21 bases between. CDR3 length equals 17 residues. The CDR3 nucleotides read TGTGCCAGTAGCCAAACAGCCCCACCCAGCAGGAACACTGAAGCTTTCTTT. Its translation is CASSQTAPPSRNTEAFF. Variable domain in full (rest from reference TRBV19 and TRBJ1-1): DGGITQSPKYLFRKEGQNVTLSCEQNLNHDAMYWYRQDPGQGLRLIYYSQIVNDFQKGDIAEGYSVSREKKESFPLTVTSAQKNPTAFYLCASSQTAPPSRNTEAFFGQGTRLTVV.

The gene calls are TRBV4-2 and TRBJ2-2; 8 bases align to TRBD2. J gave up 1 base and V 10 bases, and 8 bases lay outside the gene matches. Germline-derived CDR1 and CDR2 are LGHNA and YNFKEQ. The CDR3 is made up of 15 amino acids. For the CDR3, the DNA is TGTGCCACCCGAGGTAGCGGGATGAACACCGGGGAGCTGTTTTTT. This sequence encodes CATRGSGMNTGELFF.

The chain uses TRBV3-1 (or the pseudogene TRBV3-2) and TRBJ1-3, with D uncertain. The CDR3 is 12 residues long. V gave up 4 bases and J gave up 4 bases, with 5 bases separating them. The V gene's germline CDR1 is LGHDT and CDR2 YNNKEL (reference sequence). The CDR3 loop reads CASSLVGNTIYF. DNA of the CDR3: TGTGCCAGCAGCCTCGTCGGAAACACCATATATTTT.

The rearrangement joins TRBV19 to TRBJ2-7, with D possibly TRBD2 on 7 matching bases. Trimming left V 3 bases short and J 6 bases short, with 18 bases between. Germline CDR1 is LNHDA and CDR2 is SQIVND (reference sequence). This CDR3 is 15 amino acids long. As DNA, the CDR3 is TGTGCCAGTAGTATCCGGGGGGCGATCTCTGGCGAGCAGTACTTC. This sequence encodes CASSIRGAISGEQYF.

The J gene is TRBJ2-1, the V gene TRBV21-1. TRBV21-1 is deemed a pseudogene. CDR3 length: 12 amino acids. This chain's CDR3 is CASSRPGVGQFF. The CDR3 DNA reads TGTGCCAGCAGTCGACCCGGTGTCGGGCAGTTCTTC.

The V call is TRBV6-5, the J call TRBJ1-1, with no clear D. The CDR3 runs 15 residues. CDR1 and CDR2 from the germline V gene are MNHEY and SVGAGI. The V and J ends lost 4 bases and 1 base respectively, with 13 bases between them. CDR3 protein: CASSLVPGPNTEAFF. CDR3 nucleotides: TGTGCCAGCAGTTTAGTCCCGGGTCCGAACACTGAAGCTTTCTTT.

The V gene is TRBV19, the J gene TRBJ2-3; 9 nucleotides line up with TRBD2. Germline V gene lookup returns CDR1 LNHDA and CDR2 SQIVND (reference sequence). The CDR3 loop spans 14 amino acids. Trimming cost V 10 bases and J 1 base; bases outside gene matches: 6. The CDR3 is CATETSGRTDTQYF. The DNA for the CDR3 is TGTGCCACCGAGACTAGCGGCCGCACAGATACGCAGTATTTT.

The rearrangement uses TRBV7-2 and TRBJ1-1, with D unresolved. The CDR3 has 13 amino acids. V lost 3 bases to trimming and J lost 7 bases, with 12 bases between them. Per germline, CDR1 SGHTA and CDR2 FQGNSA. The CDR3 nucleotides are TGTGCCAGCAGCTTTACAAAGAGCGATGAAGCTTTCTTT. It encodes CASSFTKSDEAFF.

The chain combines TRBV14 with TRBJ1-6; D possibly corresponds to TRBD1 (6 bases). V shed 3 bases and J shed 14 bases, with 17 bases lying between them. This CDR3 has 14 residues. Germline V lookup: CDR1 SGHDN, CDR2 FVKESK. CDR3 residues: CASSHNRAPPALHF. The CDR3 region has the DNA TGTGCCAGCAGCCATAACAGGGCCCCACCGGCCCTCCACTTT.

The genes are TRBV5-4 and TRBJ2-1, with TRBD2 matching 8 bases. CDR3 length: 14 residues. The germline CDR1 and CDR2 sequences are SGHNT and YYREEE (reference sequence). V gave up 4 bases and J gave up 6 bases; unmatched junction bases: 6. CDR3 region: CASSPPSGGNEQFF. The DNA for the CDR3 is TGTGCCAGCAGCCCCCCGAGCGGGGGCAATGAGCAGTTCTTC.